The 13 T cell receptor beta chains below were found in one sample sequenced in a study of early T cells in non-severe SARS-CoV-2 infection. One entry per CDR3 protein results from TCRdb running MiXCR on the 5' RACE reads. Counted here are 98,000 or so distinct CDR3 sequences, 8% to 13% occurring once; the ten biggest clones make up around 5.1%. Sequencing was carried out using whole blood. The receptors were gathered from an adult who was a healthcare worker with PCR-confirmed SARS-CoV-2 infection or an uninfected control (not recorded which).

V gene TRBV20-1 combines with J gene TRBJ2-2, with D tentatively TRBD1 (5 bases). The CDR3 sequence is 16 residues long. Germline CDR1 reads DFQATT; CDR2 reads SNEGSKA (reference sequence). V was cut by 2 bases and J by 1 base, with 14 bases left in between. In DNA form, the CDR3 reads TGCAGTGCTAGACCCTGGACCCAGGGGAACACCGGGGAGCTGTTTTTT. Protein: CSARPWTQGNTGELFF.

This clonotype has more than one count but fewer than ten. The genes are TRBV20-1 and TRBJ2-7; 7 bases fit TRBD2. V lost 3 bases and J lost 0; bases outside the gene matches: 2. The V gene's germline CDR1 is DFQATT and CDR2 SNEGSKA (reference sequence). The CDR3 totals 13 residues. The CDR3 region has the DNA TGCAGTGCTAGCGGGGGGAGCTCCTACGAGCAGTACTTC. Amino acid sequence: CSASGGSSYEQYF.

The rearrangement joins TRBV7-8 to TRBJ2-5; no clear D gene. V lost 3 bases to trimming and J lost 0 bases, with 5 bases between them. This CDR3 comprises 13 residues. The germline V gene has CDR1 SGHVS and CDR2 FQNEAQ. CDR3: CASSLRDQETQYF. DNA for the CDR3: TGTGCCAGCAGCTTGAGAGACCAAGAGACCCAGTACTTC. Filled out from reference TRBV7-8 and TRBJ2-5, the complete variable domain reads GAGVSQSPRYKVAKRGQDVALRCDPISGHVSLFWYQQALGQGPEFLTYFQNEAQLDKSGLPSDRFFAERPEGSVSTLKIQRTQQEDSAVYLCASSLRDQETQYFGPGTRLLVL.

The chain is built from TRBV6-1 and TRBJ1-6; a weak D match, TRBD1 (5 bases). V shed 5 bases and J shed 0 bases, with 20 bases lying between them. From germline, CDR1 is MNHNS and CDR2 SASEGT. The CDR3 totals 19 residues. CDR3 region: CASSKMGLNKSSYNSPLHF. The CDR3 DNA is TGTGCCAGCAGTAAAATGGGGCTTAACAAGAGCTCCTATAATTCACCCCTCCACTTT.

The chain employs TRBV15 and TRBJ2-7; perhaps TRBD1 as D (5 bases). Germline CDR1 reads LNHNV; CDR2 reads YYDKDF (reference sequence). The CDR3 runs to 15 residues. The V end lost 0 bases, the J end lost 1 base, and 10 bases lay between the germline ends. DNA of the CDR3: TGTGCCACCAGCAGAGATCGAAGGGGATCCTACGAGCAGTACTTC. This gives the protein CATSRDRRGSYEQYF. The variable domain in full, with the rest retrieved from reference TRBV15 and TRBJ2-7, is DAMVIQNPRYQVTQFGKPVTLSCSQTLNHNVMYWYQQKSSQAPKLLFHYYDKDFNNEADTPDNFQSRRPNTSFCFLDIRSPGLGDTAMYLCATSRDRRGSYEQYFGPGTRLTVT.

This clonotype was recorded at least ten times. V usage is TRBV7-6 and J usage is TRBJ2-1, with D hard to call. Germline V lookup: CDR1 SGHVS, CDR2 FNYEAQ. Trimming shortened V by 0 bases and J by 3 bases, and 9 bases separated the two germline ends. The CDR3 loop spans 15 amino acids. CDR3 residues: CASSLASVRYNEQFF. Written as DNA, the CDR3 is TGTGCCAGCAGCTTAGCATCTGTCCGCTACAATGAGCAGTTCTTC.

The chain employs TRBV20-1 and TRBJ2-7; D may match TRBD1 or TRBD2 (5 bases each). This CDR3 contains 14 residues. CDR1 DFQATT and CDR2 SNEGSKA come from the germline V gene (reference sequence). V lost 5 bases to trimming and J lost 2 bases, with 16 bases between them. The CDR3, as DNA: TGCAGTGCTTGGACCGGGACGGAGACCTACGAGCAGTACTTC. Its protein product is CSAWTGTETYEQYF.

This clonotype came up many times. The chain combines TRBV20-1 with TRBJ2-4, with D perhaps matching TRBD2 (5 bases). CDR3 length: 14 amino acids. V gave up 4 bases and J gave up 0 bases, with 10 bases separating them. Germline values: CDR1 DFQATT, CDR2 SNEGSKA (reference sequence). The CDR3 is CSAISALAKNIQYF. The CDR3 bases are TGCAGTGCTATTAGCGCGCTAGCCAAAAACATTCAGTACTTC.

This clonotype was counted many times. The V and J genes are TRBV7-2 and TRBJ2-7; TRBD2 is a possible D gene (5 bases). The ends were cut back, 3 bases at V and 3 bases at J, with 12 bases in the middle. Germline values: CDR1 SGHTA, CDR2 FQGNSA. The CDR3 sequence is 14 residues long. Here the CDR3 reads CASSFGGEYYEQYF. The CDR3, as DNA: TGTGCCAGCAGCTTCGGAGGAGAATACTACGAGCAGTACTTC.

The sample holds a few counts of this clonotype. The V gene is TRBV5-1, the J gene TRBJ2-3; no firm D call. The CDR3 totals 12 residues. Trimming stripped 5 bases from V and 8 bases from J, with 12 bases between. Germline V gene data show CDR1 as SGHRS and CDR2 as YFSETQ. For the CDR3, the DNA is TGCGCCAGCAGTTTCCCCTCGGGTACGCAGTATTTT. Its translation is CASSFPSGTQYF.

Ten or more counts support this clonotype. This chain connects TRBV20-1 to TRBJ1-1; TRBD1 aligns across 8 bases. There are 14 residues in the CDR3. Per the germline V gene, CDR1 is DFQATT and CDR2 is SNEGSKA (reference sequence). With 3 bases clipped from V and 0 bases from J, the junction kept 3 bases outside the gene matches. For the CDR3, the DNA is TGCAGTGCTAGCCGGACAGGGTTGAACACTGAAGCTTTCTTT. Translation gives CSASRTGLNTEAFF.

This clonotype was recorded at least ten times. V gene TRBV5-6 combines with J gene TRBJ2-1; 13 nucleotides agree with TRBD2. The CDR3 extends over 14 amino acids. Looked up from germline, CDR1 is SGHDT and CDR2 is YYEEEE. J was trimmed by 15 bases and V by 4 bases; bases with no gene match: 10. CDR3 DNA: TGTGCCAGCAGCGCGGAACTAGCGGGAGGGCCGCTGTTCTTC. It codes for CASSAELAGGPLFF. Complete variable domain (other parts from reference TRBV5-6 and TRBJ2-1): DAGVTQSPTHLIKTRGQQVTLRCSPKSGHDTVSWYQQALGQGPQFIFQYYEEEERQRGNFPDRFSGHQFPNYSSELNVNALLLGDSALYLCASSAELAGGPLFFGPGTRLTVL.

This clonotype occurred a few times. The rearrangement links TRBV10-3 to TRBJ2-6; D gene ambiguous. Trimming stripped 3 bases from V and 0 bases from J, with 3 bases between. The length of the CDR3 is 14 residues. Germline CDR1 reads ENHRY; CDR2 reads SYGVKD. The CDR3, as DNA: TGTGCCATCAGTGACAGCTCTGGGGCCAACGTCCTGACTTTC. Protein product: CAISDSSGANVLTF.